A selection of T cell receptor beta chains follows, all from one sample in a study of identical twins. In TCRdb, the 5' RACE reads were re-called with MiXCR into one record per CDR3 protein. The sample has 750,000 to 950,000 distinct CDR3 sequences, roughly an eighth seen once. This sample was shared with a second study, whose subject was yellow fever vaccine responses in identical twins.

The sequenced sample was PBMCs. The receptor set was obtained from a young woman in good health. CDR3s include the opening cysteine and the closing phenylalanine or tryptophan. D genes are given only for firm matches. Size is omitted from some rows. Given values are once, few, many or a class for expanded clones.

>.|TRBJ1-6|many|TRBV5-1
TGCGCCAGCAGCGGAACAGAGCATTCACCCCTCCACTTT
CASSGTEHSPLHF
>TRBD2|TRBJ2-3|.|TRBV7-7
TGTGCCAGCAGCCGGGGCCCGGGAGGCGGTTCAGATACGCAGTATTTT
CASSRGPGGGSDTQYF
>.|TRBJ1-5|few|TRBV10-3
TGTGCCATCAGTGAATCCGCCCGGGATCAGCCCCAGCATTTT
CAISESARDQPQHF
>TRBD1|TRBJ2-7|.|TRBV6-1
TGTGCCAGCAGACCCGACAGGGGGCCATACGAGCAGTACTTC
CASRPDRGPYEQYF
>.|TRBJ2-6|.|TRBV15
TGTGCCACCAGCAGACTCGATGGGCCTGGGGCCAACGTCCTGACTTTC
CATSRLDGPGANVLTF
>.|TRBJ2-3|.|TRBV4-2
TGTGCCAGCAGCCAAGGTCCCCTTACAGATACGCAGTATTTT
CASSQGPLTDTQYF
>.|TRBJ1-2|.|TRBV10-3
TGTGCCATCAGTGAGTCTGGAGCGGCGGGCAGGGCTAACTATGGCTACACCTTC
CAISESGAAGRANYGYTF
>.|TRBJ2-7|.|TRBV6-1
TGTGCCAGCAAACAGAGCTACGAGCAGTACTTC
CASKQSYEQYF
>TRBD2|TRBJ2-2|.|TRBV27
TGTGCCACCCCGGCCGCTAGCGGGGGGTATCGGAACACCGGGGAGCTGTTTTTT
CATPAASGGYRNTGELFF
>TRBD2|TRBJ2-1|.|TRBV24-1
TGTGCCACCAGCGGGGGGGGTTCCTACAATGAGCAGTTCTTC
CATSGGGSYNEQFF
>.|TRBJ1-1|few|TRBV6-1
TGTGCCAGCAGTCGGACAGACCTCACTGAAGCTTTCTTT
CASSRTDLTEAFF
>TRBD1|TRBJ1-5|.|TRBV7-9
TGTGCCAGCAGCGCCACCGGGACAGGGAACCAGCCCCAGCATTTT
CASSATGTGNQPQHF
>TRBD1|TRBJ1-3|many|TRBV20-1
TGCAGTGCCGCGGGACAGTCTGGAAACACCATATATTTT
CSAAGQSGNTIYF
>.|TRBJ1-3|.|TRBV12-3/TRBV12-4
TGTGCCAGCAGCCAATTATCACCCGGAAACACCATATATTTT
CASSQLSPGNTIYF
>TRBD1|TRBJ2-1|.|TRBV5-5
TGTGCCAGCAGCATGGGGACAGGGTGGGGAGATGAGCAGTTCTTC
CASSMGTGWGDEQFF
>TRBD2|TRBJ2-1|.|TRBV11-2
TGTGCCAGCAGCAAACCCGCGTCCAGCGGGAGGACGTTTGAGCAGTTCTTC
CASSKPASSGRTFEQFF
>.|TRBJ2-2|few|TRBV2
TGTGCCAGCAGTGATGGGGGGCTGGGCAGGGCCGGGGAGCTGTTTTTT
CASSDGGLGRAGELFF
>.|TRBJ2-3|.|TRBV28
TGTGCCAGCAGTCCACAGCCCTCAGATACGCAGTATTTT
CASSPQPSDTQYF
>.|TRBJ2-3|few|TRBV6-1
TGTGCCAGCAGTGAAGCTGCTAGCACAGATACGCAGTATTTT
CASSEAASTDTQYF
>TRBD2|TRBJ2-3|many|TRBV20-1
TGCAGTGCTCCAACCGCGAGGGGAGGGCCGACAGATACGCAGTATTTT
CSAPTARGGPTDTQYF
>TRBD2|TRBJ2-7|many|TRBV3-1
TGTGCCAGCAGGCTTAGCGGGAAGGTCGACGAGCAGTACTTC
CASRLSGKVDEQYF
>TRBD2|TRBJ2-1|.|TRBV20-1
TGCAGTGCGTTCGGACTAGCGGGGATAAATGAGCAGTTCTTC
CSAFGLAGINEQFF
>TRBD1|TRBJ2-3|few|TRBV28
TGTGCCAGCACCCACCGGGACAGTACGTACGATACGCAGTATTTT
CASTHRDSTYDTQYF
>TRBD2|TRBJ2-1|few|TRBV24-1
TGTGCCACCAGTGATTCGGACGGGAGGGCCGGTTCCTACAATGAGCAGTTCTTC
CATSDSDGRAGSYNEQFF
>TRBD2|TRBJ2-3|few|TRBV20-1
TGCAGTGCCCCTTATCGTAGCGGGAGCGGCCACACAGATACGCAGTATTTT
CSAPYRSGSGHTDTQYF
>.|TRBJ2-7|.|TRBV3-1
TGTGCCAGCAGCCAAGAAAGCAACAGGGTGGAGTACGAGCAGTACTTC
CASSQESNRVEYEQYF